This TCR beta chain emerged from a study of blood T cell repertoires in COVID-19. About the study: Sites in the United States, Italy and Spain provided acute and convalescent COVID-19 samples. Nucleic acid was either cDNA or gDNA, and it came from T cells, B-cell-depleted T cells, or PBMCs.

Looked up from germline, CDR1 is SNHLY and CDR2 is FYNNEI. Trimming cost V 6 bases and J 0 bases, with 14 bases left between them. This CDR3 is built from 15 residues. In Seattle, patients joined the study during active infection and were tracked longitudinally. Generated by immunoSEQ multiplex PCR, the TCRdb table keeps only in-frame clones and is missing some. Here the sample spans about 87,000 clones, approximately 85% being singletons. This sequence was found in an elderly woman with COVID-19, enrolled during active disease. The sequencing input was peripheral blood. The chain links TRBV2 to TRBJ1-1; D gene uncertain. Written as DNA, the CDR3 is TGTGCCAGCAGCCCGGAGGTAGGGCTGAACACTGAAGCTTTCTTT. It codes for CASSPEVGLNTEAFF.